This TCR beta chain derives from a study of T-cell memory formation after mild COVID-19. The CDR3 sequence is 16 residues long. Germline CDR1 reads MGHRA; CDR2 reads YSYEKL. Trimming stripped 1 base from V and 3 bases from J, with 16 bases between. Libraries for TCRalpha and TCRbeta carried sample barcodes and unique molecular identifiers via 5'RACE. TCRdb processed the 5' RACE reads anew with MiXCR; each CDR3 protein has one entry. Of about 270,000 distinct CDR3 sequences in the sample, roughly 17% are singletons; the top ten hold about 23%. Whole-study results and caveats: Among clones peaking at day 37 in the second wave, SARS-CoV-2 specificity remained unconfirmed. Clones contracting across day 15 to 85 had a balanced CD4/CD8 profile; later expanding clones leaned CD4+.

This clonotype was detected only a few times. As yet, its antigen is unknown. The sample comprised PBMCs or a T cell subset sorted from them (not recorded which). The receptor was derived from a man between 18 and 29 years old who had mild COVID-19 (a few samples of this study predate the infection). Cell type and time point are not known. The chain recombines TRBV4-1 with TRBJ2-7, with a tentative D call TRBD2 (7 bases). Here the CDR3 DNA reads TGCGCCAGCAGCCAAGGCGGGGGCAGGGCAAGCTACGAGCAGTACTTC. The encoded protein is CASSQGGGRASYEQYF.